What follows is one T cell receptor (beta chain) and its context. In this sample, this clonotype turned up many times. Its specific antigen is unknown. The sample holds no much larger clone one base away, and base qualities are not on file. Reading from cysteine to phenylalanine, the CDR3 counts 16 amino acids. CDR3 DNA only is kept here, 48 bases in frame from base 1. Via the germline V gene, CDR1 is SGHTA and CDR2 FQGNSA. Trimming at the junction amounts to 4 bases on V and 5 bases on J, and the germline ends lie 20 bases apart. This entry belongs to a study of T cell repertoires in cytomegalovirus infection (dated by TCRdb to between 2018 and 2020). At the level of the whole study: Donor HLA type was relevant to the analysis, because carriage of CMV infection together with the matching HLA type was indicated by public TCR beta signatures.

Sequencing was carried out with an Illumina HiSeq 1500. Clones were called with MiXCR by TCRdb after fastp trimmed the public reads at Q25, and only in-frame beta chains were retained. Rows are combined by CDR3 protein, so each entry shows the most common genes and DNA. The sample table contains more than 200,000 distinct CDR3 sequences; only one count was recorded for around 8.7% of them. The ten largest clones add up to about 15% of the sample. Overall results and qualifications from the work: The ex vivo response was dominated by HLA-C-restricted CMV-specific TCR beta clonotypes, which also provided the single most frequent clonotype in two of eight donors. Carriers of CMV infection plus the relevant HLA type were discriminated by the cumulative frequency of public TCR beta family members in the study cohort and in an independent approximately 360-donor cohort.

This TCR derives from a human donor in good health (CMV status not recorded). Some clones in this sample may be carry-over from other donors' samples. Sequences were obtained from PBMCs. The rearrangement joined TRBV7-2 to TRBJ2-5; the best D guess is TRBD2, with 7 bases matching. The base sequence is TGTGCCAGCAGCTACGAGGGCGGGGGCCTGAGGGAGACCCAGTACTTC. It translates as CASSYEGGGLRETQYF.